These 22 T cell receptor beta chains were sequenced from one sample in a study of cytomegalovirus exposure and HLA in healthy donors. PCR employed 60 Vbeta and 13 Jbeta primers. Sequenced by immunoSEQ multiplex PCR; TCRdb stores in-frame clones only, minus some. The table lists about 52,000 clones, approximately 70% of them singletons. The sample was PBMCs. The receptors were gathered from a man between 18 and 35 years old in good health and CMV-seronegative.

This chain joins TRBV2 and TRBJ2-5; TRBD2 matches 8 bases. This CDR3 region has 13 residues. Germline CDR1 SNHLY, CDR2 FYNNEI. After removal of 11 bases from V and 6 bases from J, the junction contained 11 bases not matched to a gene. The CDR3 region has the DNA TGTGCCGTCCTGCGGGGGGCTGGGAAGACCCAGTACTTC. Its translation: CAVLRGAGKTQYF.

V and J are TRBV19 and TRBJ1-5; 7 bases line up with TRBD1. The germline gives CDR1 LNHDA, CDR2 SQIVND (reference sequence). The CDR3 is 11 amino acids. J lost 11 bases, V lost 5 bases, and 3 bases had no gene match. CDR3 sequence reads: CASSVDRAQHF. Written as DNA, the CDR3 is TGTGCCAGTAGTGTTGACAGGGCCCAGCATTTT. Based on the CDR3 plus reference TRBV19 and TRBJ1-5, the full variable domain is DGGITQSPKYLFRKEGQNVTLSCEQNLNHDAMYWYRQDPGQGLRLIYYSQIVNDFQKGDIAEGYSVSREKKESFPLTVTSAQKNPTAFYLCASSVDRAQHFGDGTRLSIL.

V gene TRBV28 combines with J gene TRBJ1-5; possible D gene TRBD1, 5 bases. The CDR3 is 15 amino acids. Deletions cut 7 bases from V and 5 bases from J, with 18 bases between. The germline V gene has CDR1 MDHEN and CDR2 SYDVKM. CDR3 in DNA: TGTGCCAGCACCCTCGGGACGGGGGTTCATCAGCCCCAGCATTTT. It is translated as CASTLGTGVHQPQHF.

This rearrangement joins TRBV20-1 to TRBJ1-1; maybe TRBD1 (6 bases). Germline V gene data show CDR1 as DFQATT and CDR2 as SNEGSKA (reference sequence). This CDR3 region has 11 residues. V lost 5 bases to trimming and J lost 11 bases, with 15 bases between them. This CDR3 reads CSAATGKGAFF. CDR3 bases: TGCAGTGCTGCGACAGGAAAAGGGGCTTTCTTT.

J is TRBJ2-1 and V is TRBV7-9; 7 bases line up with TRBD2. The CDR3 totals 15 residues. Germline assignment: CDR1 SEHNR and CDR2 FQNEAQ (reference sequence). Trimming cost V 2 bases and J 7 bases; bases outside gene matches: 8. The CDR3 is CASSLSGIAGNEQFF. CDR3 DNA sequence: TGTGCCAGCAGCTTAAGCGGGATCGCTGGGAATGAGCAGTTCTTC.

V and J are TRBV15 and TRBJ2-2; TRBD2 matches 7 bases. V trimming: 11 bases; J trimming: 4 bases; junction bases outside the gene matches: 4. The CDR3 extends over 12 amino acids. The germline V gene has CDR1 LNHNV and CDR2 YYDKDF (reference sequence). The CDR3 nucleotides read TGTGCCGCGGGGGTTGGCACCGGGGAGCTGTTTTTT. It codes for CAAGVGTGELFF. Drawing the rest from reference TRBV15 and TRBJ2-2, the complete variable domain is DAMVIQNPRYQVTQFGKPVTLSCSQTLNHNVMYWYQQKSSQAPKLLFHYYDKDFNNEADTPDNFQSRRPNTSFCFLDIRSPGLGDTAMYLCAAGVGTGELFFGEGSRLTVL.

V and J are TRBV6-5 and TRBJ1-1, with a tentative D call TRBD1 (6 bases). Germline CDR1 reads MNHEY; CDR2 reads SVGAGI. This CDR3 is 14 amino acids long. V lost 7 bases, J lost 4 bases, and 16 bases lay in between. CDR3 coding DNA: TGTGCCAGCATTACAACGTTAGGGGGCACTGAAGCTTTCTTT. As protein: CASITTLGGTEAFF.

This chain links TRBV18 with TRBJ1-1, with 10 bases that match TRBD1. Trimming at V came to 5 bases and at J to 5 bases, leaving 5 bases not matched to a gene. The CDR3 consists of 14 residues. From germline, CDR1 is KGHSH and CDR2 LQKENI. The DNA for the CDR3 is TGTGCCAGCTCAGAAGACAGGGGGCGGACTGAAGCTTTCTTT. Translation gives CASSEDRGRTEAFF.

This chain connects TRBV27 to TRBJ2-6; possibly TRBD1 for D (6 bases). Germline CDR1 MNHEY, CDR2 SMNVEV (reference sequence). The CDR3 length is 14 residues. V dropped 7 bases and J dropped 0 bases, with 7 bases sitting between them. The CDR3 DNA sequence: TGTGCCAGCACCAGGGGCTCTGGGGCCAACGTCCTGACTTTC. Amino acid sequence: CASTRGSGANVLTF.

V and J are TRBV4-3 and TRBJ2-1, with 10 nucleotides matching TRBD2. CDR3 length: 16 amino acids. V shed 1 base and J 1 base; nucleotides not matched to a gene: 1. From germline, CDR1 is LGHNA and CDR2 YSLEER. In nucleotides, the CDR3 is TGCGCCAGCAGCCAAGGAGCGGGAGGGTCCTACAATGAGCAGTTCTTC. Its translation is CASSQGAGGSYNEQFF.

The CDR3 DNA sequence: TGTGCCAGCAGCAGCTGGACAGCAGGTTTTGAGACCCAGTACTTC. Translating gives CASSSWTAGFETQYF. The V call is TRBV11-2, the J call TRBJ2-5; D might be TRBD1 (6 bases). Trimming left V 5 bases short and J 5 bases short, with 18 bases between. This CDR3 has 15 residues. CDR1 and CDR2 from the germline V gene are SGHAT and FQNNGV.

V gene TRBV10-3 combines with J gene TRBJ1-1; TRBD1 matches at 7 bases. The length of the CDR3 is 13 residues. Germline CDR1 ENHRY, CDR2 SYGVKD. Germline trimming cut 11 bases from V and 3 bases from J; bases unmatched to any gene: 9. The CDR3 DNA follows: TGTGCCGGGAGGAGACAGGGCGACACTGAAGCTTTCTTT. Its translation: CAGRRQGDTEAFF.

J is TRBJ1-2 and V is TRBV11-2; 7 bases map to TRBD1. This CDR3 has 14 residues. Germline values: CDR1 SGHAT, CDR2 FQNNGV. The trim removed 5 bases at V and 5 bases at J, leaving 8 bases unmatched. Written as DNA, the CDR3 is TGTGCCAGCAGCACCTCCGGGACAGCATATGGCTACACCTTC. Protein product: CASSTSGTAYGYTF.

The V call is TRBV7-6, the J call TRBJ2-1; 8 positions agree with TRBD2. Germline CDR1 SGHVS, CDR2 FNYEAQ. The CDR3 spans 14 residues. Trimming removed 4 bases from V and 4 bases from J; junction bases left unmatched: 3. CDR3 nucleotides: TGTGCCAGCAGCTCTAGCGGGTTTTACAATGAGCAGTTCTTC. It encodes CASSSSGFYNEQFF.

This chain joins TRBV5-1 and TRBJ1-1, with D hard to call. The CDR3 is 15 residues long. Trimming cost V 4 bases and J 1 base, with 14 bases left between them. CDR1 and CDR2 from the germline V gene are SGHRS and YFSETQ. CDR3 nucleotide sequence: TGCGCCAGCAGCCCAGACCCGGGAAAGAACACTGAAGCTTTCTTT. Translating gives CASSPDPGKNTEAFF.

The CDR3 DNA reads as TGTGCCAGCAGCTCCGAATACGGACCGGACAGGGGAACTTCTGGGGCCAACGTCCTGACTTTC. Amino acids: CASSSEYGPDRGTSGANVLTF. The V call is TRBV13, the J call TRBJ2-6, with TRBD1 identical over 9 bases. The CDR3 has 21 residues. The germline gives CDR1 PRHDT, CDR2 FYEKMQ (reference sequence). V was pared by 4 bases and J by 1 base, with 17 bases of the junction left unmatched.

The chain couples TRBV18 to TRBJ2-1; 8 bases fit TRBD2. The J segment lost 3 bases and the V segment lost 6 bases, leaving 7 bases of the junction unmatched. The CDR3 covers 15 residues. Germline V gene lookup returns CDR1 KGHSH and CDR2 LQKENI. This CDR3 is CASSGLAGRYNEQFF. CDR3 bases: TGTGCCAGCTCGGGCCTAGCGGGCCGCTACAATGAGCAGTTCTTC.

The chain recombines TRBV9 with TRBJ2-2; no clear D. This CDR3 spans 12 amino acids. V was shortened by 2 bases and J by 7 bases, with 6 bases between the two germline ends. Germline lookup yields CDR1 SGDLS and CDR2 YYNGEE. The CDR3 here is CASSVGLGELFF. The CDR3 DNA reads as TGTGCCAGCAGCGTGGGCCTCGGGGAGCTGTTTTTT.

This clone has only one observation. As DNA, the CDR3 is TGTGCCAGTAGCCAACAGTCAGCTAACTATGGCTACACCTTC. It specifies CASSQQSANYGYTF. This sequence joins TRBV19 and TRBJ1-2; D is unclear. The CDR3 is made up of 14 amino acids. V lost 6 bases and J 0 bases, leaving 11 bases between the germline ends. From germline, CDR1 is LNHDA and CDR2 SQIVND (reference sequence).

This clone was seen a few times. The rearrangement uses TRBV29-1 and TRBJ2-7; tentative D call: TRBD2 (6 bases). V was clipped by 3 bases and J by 0 bases, with 9 bases between them. Per germline, CDR1 SQVTM and CDR2 ANQGSEA. This CDR3 contains 13 residues. CDR3 in DNA: TGCAGCGTTGATCGGGGGAACTCCTACGAGCAGTACTTC. Translated, it gives CSVDRGNSYEQYF.

The V gene is TRBV9, the J gene TRBJ2-1; TRBD2 is a possible D gene (6 bases). Germline V gene lookup returns CDR1 SGDLS and CDR2 YYNGEE. Trimming shortened V by 2 bases and J by 0 bases, and 9 bases separated the two germline ends. This CDR3 has 15 residues. CDR3 protein: CASSVSGGSYNEQFF. The DNA for the CDR3 is TGTGCCAGCAGCGTTAGCGGAGGCTCCTACAATGAGCAGTTCTTC.

The rearrangement joins TRBV10-1 to TRBJ1-5; 8 positions agree with TRBD1. CDR1 is WNHNN and CDR2 is SYGVQD in the germline V gene (reference sequence). V shed 3 bases, J shed 0 bases, and the junction held 1 base outside the gene matches. There are 15 residues in the CDR3. The CDR3 region is CASSEGQGSNQPQHF. The CDR3 bases are TGCGCCAGCAGTGAAGGACAGGGTAGCAATCAGCCCCAGCATTTT.